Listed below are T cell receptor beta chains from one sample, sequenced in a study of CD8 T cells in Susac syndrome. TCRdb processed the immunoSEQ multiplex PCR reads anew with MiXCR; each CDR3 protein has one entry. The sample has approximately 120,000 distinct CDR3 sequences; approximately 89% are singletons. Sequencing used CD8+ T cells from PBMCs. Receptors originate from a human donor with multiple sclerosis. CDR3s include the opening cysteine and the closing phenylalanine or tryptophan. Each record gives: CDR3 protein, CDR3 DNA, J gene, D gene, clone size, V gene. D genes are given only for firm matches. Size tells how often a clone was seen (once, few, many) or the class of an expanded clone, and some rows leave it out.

CDR3 protein: CSVEWTGGGYEQYF
CDR3 DNA: TGCAGCGTTGAGTGGACAGGGGGAGGGTACGAGCAGTACTTC
J gene: TRBJ2-7
D gene: TRBD1
clone size: -
V gene: TRBV29-1

CDR3 protein: CASSYAGKLFF
CDR3 DNA: TGTGCCAGCAGTTACGCGGGAAAACTGTTTTTT
J gene: TRBJ1-4
D gene: -
clone size: -
V gene: TRBV6-6

CDR3 protein: CATSDGMNTQYF
CDR3 DNA: TGCGCCACTTCAGACGGGATGAATACGCAGTATTTT
J gene: TRBJ2-3
D gene: -
clone size: -
V gene: TRBV5-1

CDR3 protein: CACLGTAMDTQYF
CDR3 DNA: TGTGCCTGTCTCGGGACAGCCATGGATACGCAGTATTTT
J gene: TRBJ2-3
D gene: TRBD1
clone size: -
V gene: TRBV30

CDR3 protein: CASSSTRALAETQYF
CDR3 DNA: TGTGCCAGTAGTTCCACCCGGGCCCTCGCGGAGACCCAGTACTTC
J gene: TRBJ2-5
D gene: -
clone size: -
V gene: TRBV19

CDR3 protein: CASSWAGPYEQYF
CDR3 DNA: TGTGCCAGCAGTTGGGCCGGGCCCTACGAGCAGTACTTC
J gene: TRBJ2-7
D gene: -
clone size: -
V gene: TRBV6-2/TRBV6-3

CDR3 protein: CASDPGQTTGELFF
CDR3 DNA: TGCGCCAGTGATCCGGGACAGACTACCGGGGAGCTGTTTTTT
J gene: TRBJ2-2
D gene: TRBD1
clone size: -
V gene: TRBV4-1

CDR3 protein: CASGLRGAPTDTQYF
CDR3 DNA: TGTGCCAGCGGTTTGCGCGGGGCCCCCACAGATACGCAGTATTTT
J gene: TRBJ2-3
D gene: -
clone size: -
V gene: TRBV28

CDR3 protein: CASSLGGVSNGREHYEQYF
CDR3 DNA: TGTGCCAGCAGCTTAGGGGGGGTGTCGAACGGGAGGGAACACTACGAGCAGTACTTC
J gene: TRBJ2-7
D gene: TRBD2
clone size: once
V gene: TRBV13

CDR3 protein: CATSRDWGTEAFF
CDR3 DNA: TGTGCCACCAGCAGAGACTGGGGCACTGAAGCTTTCTTT
J gene: TRBJ1-1
D gene: -
clone size: -
V gene: TRBV15

CDR3 protein: CATTPRDSYEQYF
CDR3 DNA: TGCGCCACGACTCCCCGGGACTCCTACGAGCAGTACTTC
J gene: TRBJ2-7
D gene: -
clone size: -
V gene: TRBV10-2

CDR3 protein: CATSRDMFTSQGDTEAFF
CDR3 DNA: TGTGCCACCAGCAGAGATATGTTTACAAGCCAGGGGGATACTGAAGCTTTCTTT
J gene: TRBJ1-1
D gene: TRBD1
clone size: -
V gene: TRBV15

CDR3 protein: CASSVLGTGVYEQYF
CDR3 DNA: TGTGCCAGCAGCGTTCTGGGCACGGGAGTCTACGAGCAGTACTTC
J gene: TRBJ2-7
D gene: -
clone size: -
V gene: TRBV13

CDR3 protein: CASSVASGRAEQYF
CDR3 DNA: TGTGCCAGCAGCGTAGCTAGCGGGAGGGCCGAGCAGTACTTC
J gene: TRBJ2-7
D gene: TRBD2
clone size: -
V gene: TRBV9

CDR3 protein: CASSLSPIPGPYEQYF
CDR3 DNA: TGTGCCAGCAGTTTATCTCCTATCCCGGGACCCTACGAGCAGTACTTC
J gene: TRBJ2-7
D gene: -
clone size: -
V gene: TRBV27

CDR3 protein: CASSQAPETGSYEQYF
CDR3 DNA: TGCGCCAGCAGCCAGGCCCCCGAGACAGGCTCCTACGAGCAGTACTTC
J gene: TRBJ2-7
D gene: -
clone size: -
V gene: TRBV4-1

CDR3 protein: CAWSLPHQETQYF
CDR3 DNA: TGTGCCTGGAGTCTCCCCCATCAAGAGACCCAGTACTTC
J gene: TRBJ2-5
D gene: -
clone size: once
V gene: TRBV30

CDR3 protein: CASIPTAPSYNEQFF
CDR3 DNA: TGCGCCAGCATCCCGACCGCGCCTTCCTACAATGAGCAGTTCTTC
J gene: TRBJ2-1
D gene: -
clone size: -
V gene: TRBV23-1

CDR3 protein: CAWSVPPWTGHGVSHQPQHF
CDR3 DNA: TGTGCCTGGAGTGTTCCCCCATGGACAGGTCATGGAGTGAGTCATCAGCCCCAGCATTTT
J gene: TRBJ1-5
D gene: TRBD1
clone size: -
V gene: TRBV30

CDR3 protein: CSVVLLIGVRTEAFF
CDR3 DNA: TGCAGCGTTGTGTTACTAATCGGCGTTCGGACTGAAGCTTTCTTT
J gene: TRBJ1-1
D gene: -
clone size: -
V gene: TRBV29-1

CDR3 protein: CAWSGQGDNEQYF
CDR3 DNA: TGTGCCTGGAGTGGACAGGGCGACAACGAGCAGTACTTC
J gene: TRBJ2-7
D gene: TRBD1
clone size: -
V gene: TRBV30

CDR3 protein: CASSLGGLASYEQYF
CDR3 DNA: TGTGCCAGCAGCTTAGGCGGACTAGCTTCCTACGAGCAGTACTTC
J gene: TRBJ2-7
D gene: TRBD2
clone size: -
V gene: TRBV7-9

CDR3 protein: CATSREREYNEQFF
CDR3 DNA: TGTGCCACCAGCAGAGAGCGGGAGTACAATGAGCAGTTCTTC
J gene: TRBJ2-1
D gene: TRBD2
clone size: -
V gene: TRBV15

CDR3 protein: CASTDMTTNEKLFF
CDR3 DNA: TGTGCCAGTACCGACATGACAACTAATGAAAAACTGTTTTTT
J gene: TRBJ1-4
D gene: -
clone size: -
V gene: TRBV19

CDR3 protein: CAASGMGMGNEQYF
CDR3 DNA: TGTGCGGCTAGCGGAATGGGAATGGGGAACGAGCAGTACTTC
J gene: TRBJ2-7
D gene: TRBD2
clone size: -
V gene: TRBV28

CDR3 protein: CAWISRTYNEQFF
CDR3 DNA: TGTGCCTGGATCTCGCGGACCTACAATGAGCAGTTCTTC
J gene: TRBJ2-1
D gene: -
clone size: -
V gene: TRBV30

CDR3 protein: CAISDVTGTDTQYF
CDR3 DNA: TGTGCCATCAGTGACGTAACGGGTACCGATACGCAGTATTTT
J gene: TRBJ2-3
D gene: -
clone size: -
V gene: TRBV10-3

CDR3 protein: CASSYYFTGELFF
CDR3 DNA: TGTGCCAGCAGTTACTATTTCACCGGGGAGCTGTTTTTT
J gene: TRBJ2-2
D gene: -
clone size: -
V gene: TRBV6-5

CDR3 protein: CATSRRGSLTDTQYF
CDR3 DNA: TGTGCCACCAGCCGCCGCGGGAGTTTGACAGATACGCAGTATTTT
J gene: TRBJ2-3
D gene: TRBD2
clone size: few
V gene: TRBV15